Below, one T cell receptor (beta chain) is given with its context. The antigen is unknown. Each CDR3 protein is one row after TCRdb ran MiXCR on the 5' RACE reads. The sample yields approximately 1.8 million distinct CDR3 sequences, about 30% seen once. The data originate from a study of identical twins. The CDR3 is made up of 14 amino acids. Germline loops: CDR1 SQVTM, CDR2 ANQGSEA. Trimming at V came to 6 bases and at J to 4 bases, leaving 7 bases not matched to a gene. Study outcomes and limitations: Weaker excess twin sharing was observed in beta out-of-frame sequences. Sequences that were out-of-frame, alpha and twin-shared displayed an excess of low generation probability. High-abundance cord blood beta clonotypes had fewer insertions; memory repertoires showed none.

The source material was cord blood. This TCR came from a newborn girl in good health. This chain links TRBV29-1 with TRBJ2-7; TRBD2 aligns across 12 bases. The CDR3 DNA reads as TGCAGCGTCGTGCCGGGACTAGCGGGTTACGAGCAGTACTTC. It yields the protein CSVVPGLAGYEQYF.